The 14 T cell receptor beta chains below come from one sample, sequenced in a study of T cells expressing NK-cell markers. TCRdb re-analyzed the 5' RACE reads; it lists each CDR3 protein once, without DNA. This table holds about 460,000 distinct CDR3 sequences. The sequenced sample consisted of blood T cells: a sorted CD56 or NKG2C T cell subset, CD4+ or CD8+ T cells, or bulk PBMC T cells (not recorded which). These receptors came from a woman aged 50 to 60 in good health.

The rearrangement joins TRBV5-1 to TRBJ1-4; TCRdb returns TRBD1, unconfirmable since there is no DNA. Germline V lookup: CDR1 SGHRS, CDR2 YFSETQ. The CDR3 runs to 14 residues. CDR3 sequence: CASSFGQGIEKLFF.

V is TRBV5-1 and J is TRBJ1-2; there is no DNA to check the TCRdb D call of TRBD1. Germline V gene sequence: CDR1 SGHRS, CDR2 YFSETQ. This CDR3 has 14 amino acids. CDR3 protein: CASSPTGTGNGYTF. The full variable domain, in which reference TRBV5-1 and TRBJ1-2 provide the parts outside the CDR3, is KAGVTQTPRYLIKTRGQQVTLSCSPISGHRSVSWYQQTPGQGLQFLFEYFSETQRNKGNFPGRFSGRQFSNSRSEMNVSTLELGDSALYLCASSPTGTGNGYTFGSGTRLTVV.

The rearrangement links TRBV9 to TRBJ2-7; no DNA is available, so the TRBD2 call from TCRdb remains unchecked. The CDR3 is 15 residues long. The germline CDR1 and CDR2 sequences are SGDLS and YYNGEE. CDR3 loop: CASSPQTSGSYEQYF. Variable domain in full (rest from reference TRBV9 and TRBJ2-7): DSGVTQTPKHLITATGQRVTLRCSPRSGDLSVYWYQQSLDQGLQFLIQYYNGEERAKGNILERFSAQQFPDLHSELNLSSLELGDSALYFCASSPQTSGSYEQYFGPGTRLTVT.

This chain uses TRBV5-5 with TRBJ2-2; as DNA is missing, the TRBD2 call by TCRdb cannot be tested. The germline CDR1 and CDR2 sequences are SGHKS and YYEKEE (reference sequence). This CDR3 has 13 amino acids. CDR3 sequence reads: CASSVGTSGELFF.

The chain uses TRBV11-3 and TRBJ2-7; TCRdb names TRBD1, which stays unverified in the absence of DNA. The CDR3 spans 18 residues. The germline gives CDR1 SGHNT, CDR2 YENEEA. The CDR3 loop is CASSPRTGLPDSSYEQYF.

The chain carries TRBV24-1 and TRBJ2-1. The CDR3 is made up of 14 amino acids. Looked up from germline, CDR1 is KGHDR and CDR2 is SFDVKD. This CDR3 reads CATSVGKSYNEQFF.

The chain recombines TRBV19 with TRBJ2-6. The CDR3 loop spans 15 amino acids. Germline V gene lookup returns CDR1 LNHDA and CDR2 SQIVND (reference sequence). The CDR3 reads CASKAELPAPDVLTF.

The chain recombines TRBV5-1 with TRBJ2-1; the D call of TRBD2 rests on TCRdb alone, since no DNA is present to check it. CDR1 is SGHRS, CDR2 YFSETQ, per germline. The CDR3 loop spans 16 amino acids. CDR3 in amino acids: CASEDLAGGSYNEQFF.

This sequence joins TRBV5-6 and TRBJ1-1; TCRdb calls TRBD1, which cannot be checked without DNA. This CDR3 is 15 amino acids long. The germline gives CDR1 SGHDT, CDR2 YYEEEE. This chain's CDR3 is CASSLGGILNSEAFF.

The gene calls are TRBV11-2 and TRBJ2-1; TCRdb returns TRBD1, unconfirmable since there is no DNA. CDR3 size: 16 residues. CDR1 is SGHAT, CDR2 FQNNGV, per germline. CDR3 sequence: CASSLVGTGIGDEQFF.

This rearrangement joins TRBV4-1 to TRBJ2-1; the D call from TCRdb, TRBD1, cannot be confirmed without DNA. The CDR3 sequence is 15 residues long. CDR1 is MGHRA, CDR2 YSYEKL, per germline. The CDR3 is CASSQEGGQGNEQFF.

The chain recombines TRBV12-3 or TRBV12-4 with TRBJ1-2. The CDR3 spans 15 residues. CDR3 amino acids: CASRSDRGASYGYTF.

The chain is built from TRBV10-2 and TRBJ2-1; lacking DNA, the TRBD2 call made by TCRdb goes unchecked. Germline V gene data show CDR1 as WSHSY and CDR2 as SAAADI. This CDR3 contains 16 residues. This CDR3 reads CASSESRLAGVYEQFF.

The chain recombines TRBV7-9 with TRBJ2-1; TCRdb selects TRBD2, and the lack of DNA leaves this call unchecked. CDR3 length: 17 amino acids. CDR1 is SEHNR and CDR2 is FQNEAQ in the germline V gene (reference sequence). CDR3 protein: CASSARDLVGSYNEQFF.